The present T cell receptor beta chain was sequenced within a study of vaccination and CD4 T cells after COVID-19. Study as a whole: Timing of post-vaccine sample collection was a median about 72 days after dose two, with a range of 14 to 241.

Cultured CD4+ T cell DNA was sequenced using the Oncomine TCR Beta short-read assay. TCRdb called the PCR reads again in MiXCR, with one record for every CDR3 protein. The sample holds about 14,000 distinct CDR3 sequences, roughly half seen once. The treatment was: approximately nine-day PBMC culture with coronavirus spike peptide pools or control peptides (ViraFEST assay). Having spent nine to eleven days in culture, CD4+ T cells were then isolated by negative selection. Study outcomes and limitations: Convalescent patient numbers were relatively low, with no early post-infection timepoints. There was no significant change from around 21 to 38 median reactive clonotypes.

For this clonotype: Its specificity is unknown.

The V gene's germline CDR1 is DFQATT and CDR2 SNEGSKA (reference sequence). This CDR3 is 16 amino acids long. V dropped 0 bases and J dropped 4; count of bases not matched to a gene: 6. Sequences were obtained from CD4+ T cells from blood, cultured in vitro. The clonotype was recovered from a human donor who had recovered from COVID-19. The chain carries TRBV20-1 and TRBJ1-5; 10 nucleotides match TRBD1. CDR3 nucleotides: TGCAGTGCTAGAGATGGGGGACAGGGGAATAATCAGCCCCAGCATTTT. This translates into CSARDGGQGNNQPQHF.